A single sample is the source of the 30 T cell receptor beta chains below, sequenced in a study of blood T cells in healthy people across ages. A sample-barcoded 5' primer and a J-beta primer mix were used in a second PCR of about 7 to 12 cycles. One entry per CDR3 protein, called by TCRdb with MiXCR from the 5' RACE reads. This table has 1.5 million to 1.9 million distinct CDR3 sequences, approximately 43% appearing once. Sequences were obtained from blood. The receptor source for this set is a young woman in good health.

The J gene is TRBJ2-5, the V gene TRBV4-3; D unclear. Germline V gene sequence: CDR1 LGHNA, CDR2 YSLEER. The CDR3 totals 12 residues. Deletions cut 1 base from V and 11 bases from J, with 11 bases between. The CDR3, as DNA: TGCGCCAGCAGCCAAGGACACCTTGAGCAGTACTTC. This translates into CASSQGHLEQYF.

The chain is built from TRBV5-6 and TRBJ2-3; 8 positions agree with TRBD2. V dropped 6 bases and J dropped 4; count of bases not matched to a gene: 10. Germline CDR1 reads SGHDT; CDR2 reads YYEEEE. The CDR3 is 15 amino acids. CDR3 DNA sequence: TGTGCCAGCAACCATCTTCGGGGGGGTGCAGATACGCAGTATTTT. Protein product: CASNHLRGGADTQYF.

As to this clonotype: The junction and the germline gene differ at one end; a read error may be behind it. This chain joins TRBV24-1 and TRBJ2-6; D possibly corresponds to TRBD1 (5 bases). The CDR3 totals 16 residues. CDR1 and CDR2 from the germline V gene are KGHDR and SFDVKD. CDR3 protein: CATSDPTFSGADVLTF. The CDR3 DNA follows: TGTGCCACCAGTGATCCCACCTTCTCTGGGGCCGACGTCCTGACTTTC.

This clonotype was picked up a small number of times. This chain connects TRBV6-5 to TRBJ2-1; 11 nucleotides line up with TRBD2. Germline V gives CDR1 MNHEY, CDR2 SVGAGI. V was pared by 3 bases and J by 9 bases, with 7 bases of the junction left unmatched. This CDR3 is built from 15 residues. Here the CDR3 DNA reads TGTGCCAGCAGTTATAGCGGGAGGGGCTCGTGTGAGCAGTTCTTC. It translates to CASSYSGRGSCEQFF.

The J gene is TRBJ1-2, the V gene TRBV2, with 8 positions matching TRBD1. There are 14 residues in the CDR3. The germline CDR1 and CDR2 sequences are SNHLY and FYNNEI. J lost 4 bases, V lost 6 bases, and 7 bases had no gene match. The CDR3 spells CASRDRDRGYGYTF. CDR3 bases: TGTGCCAGCAGGGACAGGGACCGAGGCTATGGCTACACCTTC.

V and J are TRBV7-9 and TRBJ2-1, with a weak D call TRBD2 (6 bases). The length of the CDR3 is 12 residues. Germline CDR1 SEHNR, CDR2 FQNEAQ (reference sequence). V was trimmed by 4 bases and J by 9 bases, leaving 10 bases between them. The CDR3 DNA sequence: TGTGCCAGCAGCTCATTCGGGGGTGAGCAGTTCTTC. Translated: CASSSFGGEQFF.

This clonotype turned up a few times. The chain links TRBV5-1 to TRBJ1-4; TRBD1 agrees at 8 bases. Unmatched junction bases numbered 7, after V lost 4 bases and J lost 5 bases. CDR1 and CDR2 from the germline V gene are SGHRS and YFSETQ. The CDR3 spans 15 residues. The chain's CDR3 is CASSPQGQENEKLFF. The CDR3 DNA is TGCGCCAGCAGCCCCCAGGGACAGGAGAATGAAAAACTGTTTTTT.

In this sample, this clonotype turned up a few times. The chain uses TRBV2 and TRBJ2-7; 8 bases map to TRBD2. Germline V gene sequence: CDR1 SNHLY, CDR2 FYNNEI. CDR3 size: 12 residues. V was pared by 7 bases and J by 6 bases, with 5 bases of the junction left unmatched. This CDR3 is CASNLAGSEQYF. The CDR3, as DNA: TGTGCCAGCAACTTAGCGGGGAGCGAGCAGTACTTC.

V is TRBV6-6 and J is TRBJ1-1; 8 bases fit TRBD1. Losses at the gene ends were 2 bases for V and 1 base for J; bases not matched to a gene: 3. The length of the CDR3 is 15 residues. Germline V lookup: CDR1 MNHNY, CDR2 SVGAGI (reference sequence). In nucleotides, the CDR3 is TGTGCCAGCAGTTACCGGACAGGGAGGAACACTGAAGCTTTCTTT. Translating it yields CASSYRTGRNTEAFF.

This chain links TRBV5-1 with TRBJ2-7; 7 bases are a match to TRBD2. Unmatched junction bases numbered 5, after V lost 0 bases and J lost 2 bases. Looked up from germline, CDR1 is SGHRS and CDR2 is YFSETQ. The CDR3 has 15 amino acids. The CDR3 DNA reads TGCGCCAGCAGCTTGGCTCTAGCGGCTACCTACGAGCAGTACTTC. Translating gives CASSLALAATYEQYF.

V gene TRBV21-1 combines with J gene TRBJ2-1. TRBV21-1 is a documented pseudogene. The CDR3 is 17 amino acids. The CDR3, as DNA: TGTGCCAGCAGCAAAGCTCGAGTTGGAGGATCCTACAATGAGCAGTTCTTC. It encodes CASSKARVGGSYNEQFF.

The table lists this clonotype with a few counts. The chain combines TRBV5-1 with TRBJ2-7, with 8 nucleotides matching TRBD1. Per the germline V gene, CDR1 is SGHRS and CDR2 is YFSETQ. The CDR3 contains 13 residues. V shed 4 bases, J shed 5 bases, and the junction held 5 bases outside the gene matches. This chain's CDR3 is CASSTDRADEQYF. Written as DNA, the CDR3 is TGCGCCAGCAGCACGGACAGGGCCGACGAGCAGTACTTC.

The gene calls are TRBV7-2 and TRBJ2-3; D perhaps matches TRBD1 (5 bases). The germline gives CDR1 SGHTA, CDR2 FQGNSA. The CDR3 spans 13 residues. V was shortened by 5 bases and J by 3 bases, with 9 bases between the two germline ends. The CDR3 coding sequence is TGTGCCAGCAGCAACCGACAGACAGATACGCAGTATTTT. Protein: CASSNRQTDTQYF. The full variable domain, in which reference TRBV7-2 and TRBJ2-3 provide the parts outside the CDR3, is GAGVSQSPSNKVTEKGKDVELRCDPISGHTALYWYRQSLGQGLEFLIYFQGNSAPDKSGLPSDRFSAERTGGSVSTLTIQRTQQEDSAVYLCASSNRQTDTQYFGPGTRLTVL.

V is TRBV28 and J is TRBJ2-1, with 11 bases lining up with TRBD2. The V and J ends lost 4 bases and 2 bases, in that order; junction bases with no gene match: 4. The length of the CDR3 is 16 residues. Germline assignment: CDR1 MDHEN and CDR2 SYDVKM. The CDR3: CASSSMTSGTYNEQFF. The CDR3 coding sequence is TGTGCCAGCAGTTCCATGACTAGCGGGACCTACAATGAGCAGTTCTTC. Based on the CDR3 plus reference TRBV28 and TRBJ2-1, the full variable domain is DVKVTQSSRYLVKRTGEKVFLECVQDMDHENMFWYRQDPGLGLRLIYFSYDVKMKEKGDIPEGYSVSREKKERFSLILESASTNQTSMYLCASSSMTSGTYNEQFFGPGTRLTVL.

This clonotype was counted between two and nine times. The rearrangement links TRBV20-1 to TRBJ2-3; 8 bases map to TRBD2. Germline CDR1 is DFQATT and CDR2 is SNEGSKA (reference sequence). This CDR3 region has 15 residues. V dropped 0 bases and J dropped 1; count of bases not matched to a gene: 3. Written as DNA, the CDR3 is TGCAGTGCTAGAGATCGAGCGGGGGGCACAGATACGCAGTATTTT. Its protein is CSARDRAGGTDTQYF.

This chain uses TRBV9 with TRBJ2-1, with D perhaps matching TRBD1 (6 bases). The germline gives CDR1 SGDLS, CDR2 YYNGEE. Trimming shortened V by 4 bases and J by 10 bases, and 18 bases separated the two germline ends. The CDR3 has 14 amino acids. CDR3 loop: CASSQGTKVGEQFF. The CDR3 DNA reads as TGTGCCAGCAGCCAGGGGACAAAAGTGGGGGAGCAGTTCTTC.

This clonotype was found many times. This chain links TRBV4-3 with TRBJ1-2; D is unclear. The V end was cut by 0 bases, the J end by 5 bases, with 10 bases between. In germline, CDR1 is LGHNA, CDR2 YSLEER. The CDR3 consists of 14 residues. DNA for the CDR3: TGCGCCAGCAGCCAAGACGTAGGGTTTTATGGCTACACCTTC. Protein sequence: CASSQDVGFYGYTF.

This clonotype was counted between two and nine times. The chain combines TRBV4-3 with TRBJ2-7; D perhaps matches TRBD1 (7 bases). Germline V gives CDR1 LGHNA, CDR2 YSLEER. This CDR3 comprises 15 residues. V was trimmed by 0 bases and J by 4 bases, leaving 13 bases between them. CDR3 DNA: TGCGCCAGCAGCCAAGAGACAGGGAGGATTTACGAGCAGTACTTC. Translating gives CASSQETGRIYEQYF.

V is TRBV6-6 and J is TRBJ2-5; D tentatively fits TRBD1 or TRBD2 (5 bases each). There are 13 residues in the CDR3. V dropped 2 bases and J dropped 11 bases, with 15 bases sitting between them. Per germline, CDR1 MNHNY and CDR2 SVGAGI (reference sequence). CDR3 amino acids: CASSYPPGQFQYF. The DNA of the CDR3 is TGTGCCAGCAGTTACCCCCCGGGGCAGTTTCAGTACTTC.

This sequence joins TRBV10-3 and TRBJ2-1; the D gene could be TRBD1 or TRBD2 (5 bases each). V lost 7 bases and J 7 bases, leaving 11 bases between the germline ends. The CDR3 runs to 12 residues. From germline, CDR1 is ENHRY and CDR2 SYGVKD. The CDR3 DNA reads TGTGCCATCAAAGGGGAGAGAAATGAGCAGTTCTTC. Residues: CAIKGERNEQFF.

The chain combines TRBV15 with TRBJ1-5, with D perhaps TRBD1 (5 bases). Germline lookup yields CDR1 LNHNV and CDR2 YYDKDF (reference sequence). V lost 3 bases, J lost 4 bases, and 19 bases lay in between. The CDR3 loop spans 17 amino acids. The CDR3 DNA is TGTGCCACCAGCAGCGAGCCGGGGCAGGGAAAGAATCAGCCCCAGCATTTT. This translates into CATSSEPGQGKNQPQHF.

The rearrangement uses TRBV7-9 and TRBJ1-5; D may be TRBD1 (6 bases). V was pared by 5 bases and J by 2 bases, with 16 bases between. Germline CDR1 is SEHNR and CDR2 is FQNEAQ (reference sequence). The CDR3 extends over 16 amino acids. Here the CDR3 DNA reads TGTGCCAGCAGCCCGGGGGGCCACGCCGGCAATCAGCCCCAGCATTTT. Translated: CASSPGGHAGNQPQHF.

This chain connects TRBV7-7 to TRBJ2-5, with D possibly matching TRBD1 (6 bases). The V gene's germline CDR1 is SSHAT and CDR2 FNYEAQ (reference sequence). The CDR3 covers 15 residues. The CDR3 nucleotides are TGTGCTGGCAGCTCCACCAGGGGCAACTACAATGAGCAGTACTTC. Amino acids: CAGSSTRGNYNEQYF.

With respect to this clonotype: A much larger clone is a single base away; this may be a read error. The chain carries TRBV6-6 and TRBJ1-2; a weak D match, TRBD1 (6 bases). This CDR3 is built from 13 residues. Germline V gene sequence: CDR1 MNHNY, CDR2 SVGAGI (reference sequence). CDR3 protein: CVSSYRANYGYTF. The CDR3 region has the DNA TGTGTCAGCAGTTACAGGGCTAACTATGGCTACACCTTC.

The rearrangement uses TRBV4-3 and TRBJ2-5, with D tentatively TRBD1 or TRBD2 (5 bases each). This CDR3 is 15 amino acids long. V lost 0 bases and J 5 bases, leaving 13 bases between the germline ends. Germline values: CDR1 LGHNA, CDR2 YSLEER. CDR3 in amino acids: CASSQDLGWGETQYF. DNA for the CDR3: TGCGCCAGCAGCCAAGATCTGGGGTGGGGGGAGACCCAGTACTTC.

A few counts support this clonotype. V usage is TRBV12-3 or TRBV12-4 and J usage is TRBJ2-3; 7 positions agree with TRBD2. Trimming cost V 3 bases and J 2 bases; bases outside gene matches: 17. The CDR3 consists of 19 residues. Here the CDR3 DNA reads TGTGCCAGCAGTTTCCTGCCTCCCGAGGCGGGAGCCCTCACAGATACGCAGTATTTT. Amino acids: CASSFLPPEAGALTDTQYF.

The rearrangement joins TRBV10-3 to TRBJ2-1; possibly TRBD2 for D (5 bases). The V end lost 0 bases, the J end lost 13 bases, and 16 bases lay between the germline ends. Germline values: CDR1 ENHRY, CDR2 SYGVKD. The CDR3 loop spans 14 amino acids. The CDR3 DNA is TGTGCCATCAGTGAGTCGTTCGGTGGGGAGACTCAGTTCTTC. Translated: CAISESFGGETQFF.

The table lists this clonotype with a count of one. This chain uses TRBV4-2 with TRBJ2-3; 9 bases map to TRBD2. The germline CDR1 and CDR2 sequences are LGHNA and YNFKEQ. The CDR3 loop spans 16 amino acids. With 0 bases clipped from V and 5 bases from J, the junction kept 6 bases outside the gene matches. CDR3 nucleotides: TGTGCCAGCAGCCAAGAAACGCGGGAGGGCATAGATACGCAGTATTTT. Its translation: CASSQETREGIDTQYF.

This clonotype showed up just a few times. The V and J genes are TRBV6-2 or TRBV6-3 and TRBJ2-7; 9 bases align to TRBD1. V lost 4 bases, J lost 3 bases, and 19 bases stayed unmatched. CDR3 length: 19 amino acids. Looked up from germline, CDR1 is MNHEY and CDR2 is SVGEGT. The CDR3 region is CASSSIGDRVRYSGYEQYF. The CDR3 nucleotides read TGTGCCAGCAGTTCCATCGGGGACAGGGTACGTTATAGTGGCTACGAGCAGTACTTC.

The chain joins TRBV7-2 to TRBJ1-2; no definite D call. The CDR3 length is 16 residues. Trimming removed 2 bases at V and 7 bases at J, with 20 bases between. Germline V CDR1 and CDR2: SGHTA, FQGNSA. In nucleotides, the CDR3 is TGTGCCAGCAGCTTAACAACCTCCCCGGAGGCCGGTGGCTACACCTTC. Translated, it gives CASSLTTSPEAGGYTF. The full variable domain, completed using reference TRBV7-2 and TRBJ1-2, is GAGVSQSPSNKVTEKGKDVELRCDPISGHTALYWYRQSLGQGLEFLIYFQGNSAPDKSGLPSDRFSAERTGGSVSTLTIQRTQQEDSAVYLCASSLTTSPEAGGYTFGSGTRLTVV.